A selection of T cell receptor beta chains follows, all from one sample in a study of blood T cells in healthy people across ages. TCRdb fed the 5' RACE reads into MiXCR, producing one record per CDR3 protein. The sample lists approximately 780,000 distinct CDR3 sequences, about 26% occurring once. These data also featured in a second study, about T cells of mothers and their children.

Sequenced material: blood. These receptors came from a boy between 5 and 17 years old in good health. Both conserved end residues are part of each CDR3. D genes are given only for firm matches. Some rows have no size entry. The others give once, few or many, or a class for an expanded clone.

cdr3_length	clone_size	v_call	d_call	j_call	cdr3_aa	cdr3_nt
14	-	TRBV10-3	TRBD1	TRBJ2-5	CAIRGTGGAETQYF	TGTGCCATCAGGGGGACAGGGGGCGCGGAGACCCAGTACTTC
14	-	TRBV6-5	TRBD2	TRBJ2-3	CASRGSGGGDTQYF	TGTGCCAGCAGGGGGAGCGGGGGCGGAGATACGCAGTATTTT
13	-	TRBV29-1	TRBD1	TRBJ2-7	CSAGRQGGTEQYF	TGCAGCGCCGGTCGACAGGGTGGAACCGAGCAGTACTTC
12	-	TRBV12-3/TRBV12-4	-	TRBJ2-7	CAGRASFHEQYF	TGTGCCGGCAGGGCTAGCTTCCACGAGCAGTACTTC
15	-	TRBV5-6	TRBD1	TRBJ1-5	CASSSGQGRPVAQHF	TGTGCCAGCAGCTCGGGACAGGGGCGACCGGTGGCCCAGCATTTT
12	-	TRBV6-5	-	TRBJ1-1	CASSGPIREAFF	TGTGCCAGCAGTGGTCCTATCAGGGAAGCTTTCTTT
16	-	TRBV28	TRBD1	TRBJ2-1	CASTTPRDRRLNEQFF	TGTGCCAGCACCACGCCCAGGGACAGGCGTTTAAATGAGCAGTTCTTC
12	-	TRBV10-2	TRBD1	TRBJ2-7	CASSHTGVEQYF	TGCGCCAGCAGTCACACAGGGGTCGAGCAGTACTTC
17	-	TRBV5-1	TRBD2	TRBJ2-1	CASSFNTGGNSYNEQFF	TGCGCCAGCAGCTTCAATACGGGGGGTAACTCCTACAATGAGCAGTTCTTC
17	-	TRBV10-3	TRBD2	TRBJ2-1	CAISGGASGSSYNEQFF	TGTGCCATCAGTGGTGGGGCTAGCGGAAGCTCCTACAATGAGCAGTTCTTC
14	few	TRBV7-6	-	TRBJ1-4	CASSPDRQLEKLFF	TGTGCCAGCAGCCCCGACAGGCAACTCGAAAAGCTGTTTTTT
15	-	TRBV2	-	TRBJ2-2	CASSDDRTNTGELFF	TGTGCCAGCAGTGATGACAGGACGAACACCGGGGAGCTGTTTTTT
15	-	TRBV10-3	-	TRBJ2-1	CAISESRERYNEQFF	TGTGCCATCAGTGAATCCAGGGAAAGGTACAATGAGCAGTTCTTC
20	few	TRBV11-2	TRBD2	TRBJ2-3	CASSRPTGTSGGAKTDTQYF	TGTGCCAGCAGCCGCCCAACCGGGACTAGCGGGGGGGCAAAAACAGATACGCAGTATTTT
11	once	TRBV30	-	TRBJ2-2	CASRETGELFF	TGTGCCTCGAGGGAGACCGGGGAGCTGTTTTTT
17	-	TRBV5-1	TRBD2	TRBJ2-7	CASSFTVLAGGSYEQYF	TGCGCCAGCAGCTTTACCGTACTAGCGGGGGGATCCTACGAGCAGTACTTC
13	once	TRBV10-3	TRBD2	TRBJ2-3	CATTGGRTDTQYF	TGTGCCACCACGGGGGGGCGGACAGATACGCAGTATTTT